The TCR beta chain described here comes from a study of blood T cell repertoires in COVID-19. Overall study context: PBMCs, B-cell-depleted T cells, or T cells provided the cDNA or gDNA that made up the material.

Sequenced by immunoSEQ multiplex PCR; TCRdb stores in-frame clones only, minus some. The table shows fewer than 250,000 clones, with about nine tenths occurring only once. What was sequenced was peripheral blood. The sequence was collected from a man in his forties or fifties with acute or convalescent COVID-19.

The CDR3 here is CASTDLEFSTNEKLFF. The CDR3 nucleotides are TGTGCCAGCACAGATCTAGAGTTTTCAACTAATGAAAAACTGTTTTTT. The rearrangement links TRBV2 to TRBJ1-4; D remains ambiguous. Germline V lookup: CDR1 SNHLY, CDR2 FYNNEI. With 7 bases removed from V and 0 bases from J, the gap between germline ends came to 15 bases. The CDR3 loop spans 16 amino acids.